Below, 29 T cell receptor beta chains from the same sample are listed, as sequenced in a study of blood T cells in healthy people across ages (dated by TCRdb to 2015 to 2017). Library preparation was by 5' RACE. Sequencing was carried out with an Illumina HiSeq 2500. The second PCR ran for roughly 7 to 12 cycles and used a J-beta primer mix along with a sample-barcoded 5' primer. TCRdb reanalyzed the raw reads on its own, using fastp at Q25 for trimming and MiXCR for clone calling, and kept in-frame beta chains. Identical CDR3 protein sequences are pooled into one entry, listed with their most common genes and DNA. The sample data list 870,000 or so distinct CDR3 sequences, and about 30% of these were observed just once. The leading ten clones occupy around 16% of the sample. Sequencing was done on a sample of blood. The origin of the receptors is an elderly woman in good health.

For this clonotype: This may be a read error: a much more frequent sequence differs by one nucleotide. The CDR3 DNA follows: TGTGCCAGCTCACCGGGACAGGTGTCTAGGAGTTACAATGAGCAGTACTTC. This sequence encodes CASSPGQVSRSYNEQYF. J is TRBJ2-1 and V is TRBV18; TRBD1 matches 8 bases. The DNA end favors TRBJ2-7, so the J call may be wrong. This CDR3 spans 17 amino acids. Looked up from germline, CDR1 is KGHSH and CDR2 is LQKENI.

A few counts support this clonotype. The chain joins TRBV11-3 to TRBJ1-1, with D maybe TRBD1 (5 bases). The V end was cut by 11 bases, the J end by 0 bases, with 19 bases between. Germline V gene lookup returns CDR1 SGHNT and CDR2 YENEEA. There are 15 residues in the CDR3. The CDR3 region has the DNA TGTGCCGGGACCGAGGCAGGTGAAATGAACACTGAAGCTTTCTTT. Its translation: CAGTEAGEMNTEAFF.

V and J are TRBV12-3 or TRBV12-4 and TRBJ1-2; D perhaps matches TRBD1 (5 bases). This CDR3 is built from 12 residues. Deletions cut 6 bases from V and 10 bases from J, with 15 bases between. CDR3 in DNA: TGTGCCAGCAGACCCATGGGGGGTGACTACACCTTC. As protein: CASRPMGGDYTF.

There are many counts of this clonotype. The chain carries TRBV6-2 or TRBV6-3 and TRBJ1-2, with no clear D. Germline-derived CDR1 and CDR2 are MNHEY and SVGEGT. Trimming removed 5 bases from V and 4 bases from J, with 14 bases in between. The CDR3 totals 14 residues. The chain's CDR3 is CASSQKINLYGYTF. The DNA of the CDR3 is TGTGCCAGCAGTCAGAAGATTAACCTCTATGGCTACACCTTC.

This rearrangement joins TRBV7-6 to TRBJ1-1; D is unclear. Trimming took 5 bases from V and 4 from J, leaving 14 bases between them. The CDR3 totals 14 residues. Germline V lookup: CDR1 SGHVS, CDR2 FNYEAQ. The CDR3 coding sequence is TGTGCCAGCAGCCCTCAACGGCTATTCACTGAAGCTTTCTTT. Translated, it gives CASSPQRLFTEAFF.

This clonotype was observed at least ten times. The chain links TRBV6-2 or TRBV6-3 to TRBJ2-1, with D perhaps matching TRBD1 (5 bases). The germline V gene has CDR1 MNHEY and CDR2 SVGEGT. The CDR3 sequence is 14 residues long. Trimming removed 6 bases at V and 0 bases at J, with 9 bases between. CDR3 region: CASRSTGSYNEQFF. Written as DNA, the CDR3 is TGTGCCAGCAGATCAACAGGCTCCTACAATGAGCAGTTCTTC.

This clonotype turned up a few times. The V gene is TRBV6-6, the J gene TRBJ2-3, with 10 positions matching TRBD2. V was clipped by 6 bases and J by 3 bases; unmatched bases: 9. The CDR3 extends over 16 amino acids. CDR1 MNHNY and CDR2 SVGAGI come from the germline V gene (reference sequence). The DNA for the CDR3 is TGTGCCAGCAGCTTTCGAGCGGGGGGGCCTACAGATACGCAGTATTTT. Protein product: CASSFRAGGPTDTQYF.

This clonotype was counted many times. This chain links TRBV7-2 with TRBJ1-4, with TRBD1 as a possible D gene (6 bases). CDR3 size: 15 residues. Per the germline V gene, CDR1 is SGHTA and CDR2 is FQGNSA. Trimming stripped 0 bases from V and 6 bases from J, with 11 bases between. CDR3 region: CASSLASGHHEKLFF. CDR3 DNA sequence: TGTGCCAGCAGCTTAGCGTCGGGACACCATGAAAAACTGTTTTTT.

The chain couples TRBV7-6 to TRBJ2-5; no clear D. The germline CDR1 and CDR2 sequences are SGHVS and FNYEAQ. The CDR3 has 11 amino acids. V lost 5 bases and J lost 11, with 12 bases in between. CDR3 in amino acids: CASSSSEEQYF. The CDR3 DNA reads TGTGCCAGCAGCAGCTCGGAAGAGCAGTACTTC. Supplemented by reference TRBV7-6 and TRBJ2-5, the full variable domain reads GAGVSQSPRYKVTKRGQDVALRCDPISGHVSLYWYRQALGQGPEFLTYFNYEAQQDKSGLPNDRFSAERPEGSISTLTIQRTEQRDSAMYRCASSSSEEQYFGPGTRLLVL.

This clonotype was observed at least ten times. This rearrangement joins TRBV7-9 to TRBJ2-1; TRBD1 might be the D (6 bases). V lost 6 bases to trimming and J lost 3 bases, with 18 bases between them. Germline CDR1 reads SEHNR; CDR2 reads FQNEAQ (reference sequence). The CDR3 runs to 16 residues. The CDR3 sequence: CASSPSARGGYNEQFF. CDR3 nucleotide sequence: TGTGCCAGCAGTCCCTCGGCGCGAGGGGGCTACAATGAGCAGTTCTTC.

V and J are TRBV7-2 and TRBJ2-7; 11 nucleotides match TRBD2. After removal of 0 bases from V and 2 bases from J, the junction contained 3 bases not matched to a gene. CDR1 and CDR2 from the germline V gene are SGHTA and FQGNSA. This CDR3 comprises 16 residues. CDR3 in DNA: TGTGCCAGCAGCTTAGCCGTTAGCGGGAGGGCCTACGAGCAGTACTTC. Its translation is CASSLAVSGRAYEQYF.

CDR3: CSAQSSGGSDTQYF. CDR3 coding DNA: TGCAGTGCCCAGTCCAGCGGCGGTTCAGATACGCAGTATTTT. The J gene is TRBJ2-3, the V gene TRBV20-1, with D possibly being TRBD2 (5 bases). Germline values: CDR1 DFQATT, CDR2 SNEGSKA (reference sequence). The CDR3 runs to 14 residues. V gave up 6 bases and J gave up 4 bases, with 17 bases separating them.

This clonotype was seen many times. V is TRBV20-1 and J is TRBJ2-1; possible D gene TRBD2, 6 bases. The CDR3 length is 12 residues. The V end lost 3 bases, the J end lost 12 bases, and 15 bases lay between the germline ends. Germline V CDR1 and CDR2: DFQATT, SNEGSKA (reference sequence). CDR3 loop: CSARGSGRGQFF. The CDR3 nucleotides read TGCAGTGCTAGGGGTAGCGGTAGGGGGCAGTTCTTC.

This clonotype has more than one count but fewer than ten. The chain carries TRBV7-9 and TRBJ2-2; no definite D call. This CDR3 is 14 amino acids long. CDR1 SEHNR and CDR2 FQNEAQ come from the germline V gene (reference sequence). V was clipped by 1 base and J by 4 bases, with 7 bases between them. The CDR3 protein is CASSLGSATGELFF. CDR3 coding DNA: TGTGCCAGCAGCTTAGGGTCGGCCACCGGGGAGCTGTTTTTT.

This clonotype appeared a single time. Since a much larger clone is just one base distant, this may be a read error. The CDR3 sequence is CASSTGSGGPQFNEQYF. The CDR3 DNA is TGTGCCAGCAGCACGGGGAGCGGGGGACCTCAATTCAACGAGCAGTACTTC. The gene calls are TRBV21-1 and TRBJ2-7; the table's D call, TRBD2, has no DNA check behind it. TRBV21-1 is labeled a pseudogene. The CDR3 extends over 17 amino acids.

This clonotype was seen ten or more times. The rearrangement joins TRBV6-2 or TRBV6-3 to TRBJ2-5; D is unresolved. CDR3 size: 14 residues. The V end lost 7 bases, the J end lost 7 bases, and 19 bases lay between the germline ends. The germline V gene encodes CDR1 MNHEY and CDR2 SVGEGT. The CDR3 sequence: CASTPEARGTTQYF. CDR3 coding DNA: TGTGCCAGCACCCCCGAGGCTAGAGGAACGACCCAGTACTTC.

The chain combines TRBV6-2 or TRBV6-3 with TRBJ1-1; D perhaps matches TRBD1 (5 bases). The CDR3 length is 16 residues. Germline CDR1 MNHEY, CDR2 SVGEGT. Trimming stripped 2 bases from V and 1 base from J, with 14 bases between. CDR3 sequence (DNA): TGTGCCAGCAGTTACGGCGGGGCAAGCCCGAACACTGAAGCTTTCTTT. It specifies CASSYGGASPNTEAFF.

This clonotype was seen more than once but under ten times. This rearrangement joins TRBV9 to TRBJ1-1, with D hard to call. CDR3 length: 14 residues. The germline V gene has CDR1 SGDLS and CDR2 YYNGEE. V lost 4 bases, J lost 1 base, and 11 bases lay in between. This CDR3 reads CASSSPTENTEAFF. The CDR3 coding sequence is TGTGCCAGCAGCAGCCCCACGGAGAACACTGAAGCTTTCTTT.

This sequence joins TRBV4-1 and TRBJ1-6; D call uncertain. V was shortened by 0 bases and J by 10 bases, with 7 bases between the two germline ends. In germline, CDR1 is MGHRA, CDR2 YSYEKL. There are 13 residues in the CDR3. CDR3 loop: CASSQDHLSPLHF. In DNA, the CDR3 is TGCGCCAGCAGCCAAGATCACCTGTCACCCCTCCACTTT.

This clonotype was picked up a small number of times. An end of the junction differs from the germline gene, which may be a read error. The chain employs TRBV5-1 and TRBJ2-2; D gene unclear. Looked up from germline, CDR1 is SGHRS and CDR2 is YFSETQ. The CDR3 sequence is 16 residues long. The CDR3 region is CASSLALDGDTGELFF. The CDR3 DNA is TGCGCCAGCAGCTTGGCCTTGGACGGCGACACCGGCGAGCTGTTTTTT.

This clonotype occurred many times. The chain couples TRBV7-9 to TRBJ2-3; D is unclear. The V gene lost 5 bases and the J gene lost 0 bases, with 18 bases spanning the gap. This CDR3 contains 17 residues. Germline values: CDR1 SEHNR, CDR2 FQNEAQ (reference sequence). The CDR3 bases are TGTGCCAGCAGCCCCCCCCTCGTTATCCCCAGCACAGATACGCAGTATTTT. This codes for CASSPPLVIPSTDTQYF.

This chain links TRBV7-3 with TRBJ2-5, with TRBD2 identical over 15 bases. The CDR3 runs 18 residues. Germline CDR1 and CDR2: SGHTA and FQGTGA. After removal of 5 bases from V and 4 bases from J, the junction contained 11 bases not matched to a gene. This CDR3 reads CASSHRTSGGAMGETQYF. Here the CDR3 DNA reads TGTGCCAGCAGCCACCGGACTAGCGGGGGGGCCATGGGAGAGACCCAGTACTTC.

The CDR3 DNA reads as TGTGCCAGCAGCCCGGCGCCCAGACAGGGGTCGCAAGAGACCCAGTACTTC. It codes for CASSPAPRQGSQETQYF. The rearrangement uses TRBV7-2 and TRBJ2-5, with 8 bases aligning to TRBD1. CDR1 and CDR2 from the germline V gene are SGHTA and FQGNSA. The CDR3 has 17 amino acids. The J segment lost 2 bases and the V segment lost 5 bases, leaving 13 bases of the junction unmatched.

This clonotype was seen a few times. CDR3 bases: TGTGCCAGCAGCTTAGCAGAACTAGCCGGGGAGCTGTTTTTT. This sequence encodes CASSLAELAGELFF. This chain connects TRBV11-3 to TRBJ2-2; tentatively, D is TRBD2 (5 bases). V lost 1 base and J 6 bases, leaving 9 bases between the germline ends. The length of the CDR3 is 14 residues. Germline CDR1 and CDR2: SGHNT and YENEEA.

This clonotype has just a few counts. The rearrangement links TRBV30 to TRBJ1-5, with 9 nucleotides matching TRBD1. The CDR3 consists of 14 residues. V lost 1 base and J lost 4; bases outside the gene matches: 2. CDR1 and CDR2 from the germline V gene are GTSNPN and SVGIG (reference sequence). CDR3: CAWSAGQGNQPQHF. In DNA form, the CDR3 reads TGTGCCTGGAGTGCGGGACAGGGTAATCAGCCCCAGCATTTT.

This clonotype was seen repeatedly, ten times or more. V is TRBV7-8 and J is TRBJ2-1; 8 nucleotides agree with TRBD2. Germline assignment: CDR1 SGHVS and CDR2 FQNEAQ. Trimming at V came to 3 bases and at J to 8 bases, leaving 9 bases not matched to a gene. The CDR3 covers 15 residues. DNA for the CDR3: TGTGCCAGCAGCTTGCTGGGACTAGGAGCCGATGAGCAGTTCTTC. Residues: CASSLLGLGADEQFF.

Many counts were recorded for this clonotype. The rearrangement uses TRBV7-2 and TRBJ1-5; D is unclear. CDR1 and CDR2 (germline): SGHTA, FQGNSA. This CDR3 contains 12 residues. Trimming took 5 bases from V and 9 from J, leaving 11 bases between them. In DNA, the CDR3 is TGTGCCAGCAGCCCTTTCGAAGGGCCCCAGCATTTT. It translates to CASSPFEGPQHF.

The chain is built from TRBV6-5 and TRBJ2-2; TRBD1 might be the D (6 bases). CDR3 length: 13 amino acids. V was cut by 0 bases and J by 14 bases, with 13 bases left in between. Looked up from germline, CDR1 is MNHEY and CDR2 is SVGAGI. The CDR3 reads CASSYSPQGELFF. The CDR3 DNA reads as TGTGCCAGCAGTTACTCCCCACAGGGAGAACTGTTTTTT.

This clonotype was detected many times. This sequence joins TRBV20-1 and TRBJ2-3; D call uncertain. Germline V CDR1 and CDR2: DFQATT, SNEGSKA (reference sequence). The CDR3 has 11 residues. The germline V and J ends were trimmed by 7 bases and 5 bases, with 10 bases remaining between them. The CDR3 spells CSVQLGDTQYF. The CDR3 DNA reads TGCAGTGTCCAACTCGGAGATACGCAGTATTTT.